This T cell receptor beta chain was obtained from a study of cytomegalovirus exposure and HLA in healthy donors. Overall study results and limits: TCR beta V- and J-gene trimming was later associated with a missense DCLRE1C variant.

The CDR3 covers 14 residues. The ends were cut back, 3 bases at V and 5 bases at J, with 13 bases in the middle. The germline V gene encodes CDR1 ENHRY and CDR2 SYGVKD. A multiplex PCR was run with 60 Vbeta primers and 13 Jbeta primers. The data were produced by immunoSEQ multiplex PCR, yet TCRdb's version contains in-frame clones alone and is incomplete. The table lists roughly 93,000 clones, around 80% of them singletons, with roughly 7.7% in the top ten. Of note for this clone: Its antigen is not identified.

Regarding donors, all were healthy bone marrow donors. Sample: PBMCs. The chain recombines TRBV10-3 with TRBJ1-2; D gene unclear. This receptor was obtained from a human donor in good health. CDR3 bases: TGTGCCATCAGTGAATATAACGAGGGATATGGCTACACCTTC. Translated, it gives CAISEYNEGYGYTF.